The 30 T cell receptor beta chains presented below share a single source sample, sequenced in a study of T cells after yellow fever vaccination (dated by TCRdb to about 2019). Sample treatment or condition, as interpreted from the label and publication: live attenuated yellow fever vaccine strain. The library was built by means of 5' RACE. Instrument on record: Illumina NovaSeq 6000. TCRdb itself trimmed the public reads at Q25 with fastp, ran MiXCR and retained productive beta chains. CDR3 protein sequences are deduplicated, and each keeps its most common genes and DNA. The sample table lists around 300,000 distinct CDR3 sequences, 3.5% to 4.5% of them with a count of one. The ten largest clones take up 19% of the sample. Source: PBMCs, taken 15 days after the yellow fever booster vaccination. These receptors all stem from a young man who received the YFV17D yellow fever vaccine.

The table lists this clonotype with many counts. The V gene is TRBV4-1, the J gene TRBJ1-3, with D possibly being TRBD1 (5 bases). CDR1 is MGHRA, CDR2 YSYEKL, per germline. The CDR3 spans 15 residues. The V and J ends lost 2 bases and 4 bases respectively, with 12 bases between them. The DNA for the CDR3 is TGCGCCAGCAGCCAAAGAAGTCCAGGGGGAAACACCATATATTTT. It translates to CASSQRSPGGNTIYF.

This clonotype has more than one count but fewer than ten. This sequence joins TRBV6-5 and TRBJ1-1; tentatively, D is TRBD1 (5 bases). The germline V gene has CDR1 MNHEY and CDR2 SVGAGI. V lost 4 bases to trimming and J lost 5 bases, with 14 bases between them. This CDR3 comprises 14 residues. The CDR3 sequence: CASSSPGWGTEAFF. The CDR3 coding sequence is TGTGCCAGCAGTTCCCCAGGGTGGGGAACTGAAGCTTTCTTT.

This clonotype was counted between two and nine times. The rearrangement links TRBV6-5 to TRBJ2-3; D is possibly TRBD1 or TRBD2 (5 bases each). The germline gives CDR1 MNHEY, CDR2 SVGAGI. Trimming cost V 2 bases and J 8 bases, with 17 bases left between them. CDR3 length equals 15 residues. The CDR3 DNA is TGTGCCAGCAGTTACGCGGTAGGGACGAGGGGTACGCAGTATTTT. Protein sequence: CASSYAVGTRGTQYF.

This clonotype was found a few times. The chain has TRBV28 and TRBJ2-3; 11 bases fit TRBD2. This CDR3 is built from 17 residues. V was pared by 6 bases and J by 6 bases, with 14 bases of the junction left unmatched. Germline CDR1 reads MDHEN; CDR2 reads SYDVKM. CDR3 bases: TGTGCCAGCAGCCCCCTCGACTCTAGCGGGGGGCGGGATACGCAGTATTTT. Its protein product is CASSPLDSSGGRDTQYF.

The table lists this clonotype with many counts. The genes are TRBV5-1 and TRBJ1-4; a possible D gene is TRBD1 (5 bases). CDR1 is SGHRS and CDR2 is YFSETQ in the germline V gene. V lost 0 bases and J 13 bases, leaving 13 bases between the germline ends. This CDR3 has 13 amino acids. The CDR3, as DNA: TGCGCCAGCAGCTTGGTTCCGGCAGGGTTACTGTTTTTT. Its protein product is CASSLVPAGLLFF.

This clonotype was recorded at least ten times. The CDR3 DNA reads as TGTGCCAGCAGCTTAGCGGGCCGGGGCTCCTACAATGAGCAGTTCTTC. Translating gives CASSLAGRGSYNEQFF. This chain links TRBV7-8 with TRBJ2-1, with D possibly TRBD2 on 5 matching bases. V lost 0 bases and J lost 0, with 9 bases in between. Germline V gene sequence: CDR1 SGHVS, CDR2 FQNEAQ. The CDR3 extends over 16 amino acids.

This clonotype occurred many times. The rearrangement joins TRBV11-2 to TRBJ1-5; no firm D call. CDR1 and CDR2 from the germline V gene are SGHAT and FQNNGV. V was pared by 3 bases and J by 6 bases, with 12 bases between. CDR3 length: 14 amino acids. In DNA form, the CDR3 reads TGTGCCAGCAGCTTCCCGGGTTCGGGTCAGCCCCAGCATTTT. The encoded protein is CASSFPGSGQPQHF.

The CDR3 DNA reads TGTGCCAGCAGCTCCGGGACAGGGGGTCCGCGGTACTTC. Protein product: CASSSGTGGPRYF. This sequence joins TRBV5-5 and TRBJ2-7; 11 bases map to TRBD1. V dropped 3 bases and J dropped 12; count of bases not matched to a gene: 8. This CDR3 is 13 amino acids long. CDR1 and CDR2 from the germline V gene are SGHKS and YYEKEE (reference sequence). The full variable domain, completed using reference TRBV5-5 and TRBJ2-7, is DAGVTQSPTHLIKTRGQQVTLRCSPISGHKSVSWYQQVLGQGPQFIFQYYEKEERGRGNFPDRFSARQFPNYSSELNVNALLLGDSALYLCASSSGTGGPRYFGPGTRLTVT.

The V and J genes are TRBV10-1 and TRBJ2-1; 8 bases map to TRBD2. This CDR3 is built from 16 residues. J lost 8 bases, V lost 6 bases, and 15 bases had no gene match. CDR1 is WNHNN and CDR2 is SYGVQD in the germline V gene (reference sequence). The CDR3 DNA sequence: TGCGCCAGCAGCCCGCCGGGGGGGGGGCCTCCGTATGAGCAGTTCTTC. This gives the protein CASSPPGGGPPYEQFF.

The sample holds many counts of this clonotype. The CDR3 region has the DNA TGTGCCAGTCGGGCGGGACGGGGAAACCAAGAGACCCAGTACTTC. It encodes CASRAGRGNQETQYF. The chain is built from TRBV7-9 and TRBJ2-5; D is possibly TRBD2 (6 bases). The CDR3 runs to 15 residues. Germline CDR1 SEHNR, CDR2 FQNEAQ (reference sequence). V lost 9 bases to trimming and J lost 0 bases, with 17 bases between them.

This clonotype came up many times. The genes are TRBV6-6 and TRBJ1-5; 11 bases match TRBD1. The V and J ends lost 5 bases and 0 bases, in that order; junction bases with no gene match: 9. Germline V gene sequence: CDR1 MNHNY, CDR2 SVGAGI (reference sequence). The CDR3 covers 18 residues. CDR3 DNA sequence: TGTGCCAGCAGTAAGGGGACAGGGGGGACTTATAGCAATCAGCCCCAGCATTTT. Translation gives CASSKGTGGTYSNQPQHF.

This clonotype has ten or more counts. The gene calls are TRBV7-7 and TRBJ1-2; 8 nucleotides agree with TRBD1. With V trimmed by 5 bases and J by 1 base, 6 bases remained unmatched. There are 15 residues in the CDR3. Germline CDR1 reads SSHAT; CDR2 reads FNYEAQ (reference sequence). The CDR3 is CASSPRDRINYGYTF. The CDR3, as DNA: TGTGCCAGCAGCCCTCGGGACAGGATTAACTATGGCTACACCTTC.

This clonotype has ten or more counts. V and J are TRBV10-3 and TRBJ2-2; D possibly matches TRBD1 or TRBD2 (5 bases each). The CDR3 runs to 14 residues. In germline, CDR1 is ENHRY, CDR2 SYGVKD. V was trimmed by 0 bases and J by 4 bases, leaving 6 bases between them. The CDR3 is CAISESGATGELFF. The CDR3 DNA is TGTGCCATCAGTGAGTCCGGGGCCACCGGGGAGCTGTTTTTT.

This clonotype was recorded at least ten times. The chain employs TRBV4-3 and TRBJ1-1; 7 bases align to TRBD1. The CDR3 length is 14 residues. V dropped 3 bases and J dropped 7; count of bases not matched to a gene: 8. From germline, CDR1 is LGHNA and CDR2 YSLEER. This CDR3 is CASSQTGIPYEAFF. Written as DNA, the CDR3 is TGCGCCAGCAGCCAGACAGGGATACCTTATGAAGCTTTCTTT.

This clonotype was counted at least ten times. CDR3 DNA: TGCAGTGTCGCGGCAGGCCGAGGGGATACGCAGTATTTT. Protein sequence: CSVAAGRGDTQYF. The chain is built from TRBV20-1 and TRBJ2-3; perhaps TRBD2 as D (5 bases). The CDR3 has 13 amino acids. The germline gives CDR1 DFQATT, CDR2 SNEGSKA (reference sequence). V lost 7 bases and J 6 bases, leaving 17 bases between the germline ends.

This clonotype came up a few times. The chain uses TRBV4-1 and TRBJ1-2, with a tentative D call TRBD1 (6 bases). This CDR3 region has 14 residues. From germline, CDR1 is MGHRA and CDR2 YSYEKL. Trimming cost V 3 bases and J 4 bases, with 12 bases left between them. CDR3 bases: TGCGCCAGCAGCCACCCTACAGGGAGCTATGGCTACACCTTC. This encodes CASSHPTGSYGYTF.

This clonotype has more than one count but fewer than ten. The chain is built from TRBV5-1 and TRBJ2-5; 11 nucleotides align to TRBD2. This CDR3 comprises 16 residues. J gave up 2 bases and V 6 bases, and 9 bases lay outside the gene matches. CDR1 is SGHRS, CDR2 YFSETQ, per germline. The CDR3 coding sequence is TGCGCCAGCACCCTGGGGGGGACTAGCGGTCAAGAGACCCAGTACTTC. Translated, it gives CASTLGGTSGQETQYF.

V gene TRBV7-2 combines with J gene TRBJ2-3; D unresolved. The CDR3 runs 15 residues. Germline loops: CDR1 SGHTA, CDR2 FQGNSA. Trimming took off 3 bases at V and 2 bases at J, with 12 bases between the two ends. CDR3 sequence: CASSLFVQNTDTQYF. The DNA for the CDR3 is TGTGCCAGCAGCTTGTTTGTCCAAAACACAGATACGCAGTATTTT.

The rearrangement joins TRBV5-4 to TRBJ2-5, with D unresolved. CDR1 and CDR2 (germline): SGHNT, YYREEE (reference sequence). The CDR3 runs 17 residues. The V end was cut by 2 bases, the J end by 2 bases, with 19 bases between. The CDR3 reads CASSLGLTRLWQETQYF. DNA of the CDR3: TGTGCCAGCAGCTTAGGCCTGACACGTCTCTGGCAAGAGACCCAGTACTTC. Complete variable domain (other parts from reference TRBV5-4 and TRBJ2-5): ETGVTQSPTHLIKTRGQQVTLRCSSQSGHNTVSWYQQALGQGPQFIFQYYREEENGRGNFPPRFSGLQFPNYSSELNVNALELDDSALYLCASSLGLTRLWQETQYFGPGTRLLVL.

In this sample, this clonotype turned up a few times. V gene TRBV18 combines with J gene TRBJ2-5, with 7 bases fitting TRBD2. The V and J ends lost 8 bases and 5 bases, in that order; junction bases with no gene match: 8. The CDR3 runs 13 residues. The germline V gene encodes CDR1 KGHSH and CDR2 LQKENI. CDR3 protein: CASVPPAGETQYF. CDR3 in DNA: TGTGCCAGCGTACCGCCAGCGGGGGAGACCCAGTACTTC.

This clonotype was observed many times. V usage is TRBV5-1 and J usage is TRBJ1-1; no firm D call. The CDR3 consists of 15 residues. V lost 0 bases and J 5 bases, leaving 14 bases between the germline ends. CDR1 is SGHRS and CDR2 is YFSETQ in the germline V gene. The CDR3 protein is CASSLVVGVGTEAFF. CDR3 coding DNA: TGCGCCAGCAGCTTGGTGGTTGGGGTTGGTACTGAAGCTTTCTTT. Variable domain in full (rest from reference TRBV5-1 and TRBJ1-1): KAGVTQTPRYLIKTRGQQVTLSCSPISGHRSVSWYQQTPGQGLQFLFEYFSETQRNKGNFPGRFSGRQFSNSRSEMNVSTLELGDSALYLCASSLVVGVGTEAFFGQGTRLTVV.

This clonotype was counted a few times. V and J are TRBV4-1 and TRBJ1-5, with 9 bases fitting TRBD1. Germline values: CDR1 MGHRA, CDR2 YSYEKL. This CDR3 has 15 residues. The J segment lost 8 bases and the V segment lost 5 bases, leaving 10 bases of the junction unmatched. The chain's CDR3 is CASSKGQGKIEPQHF. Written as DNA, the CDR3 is TGCGCCAGCAGCAAGGGACAGGGTAAGATTGAGCCCCAGCATTTT.

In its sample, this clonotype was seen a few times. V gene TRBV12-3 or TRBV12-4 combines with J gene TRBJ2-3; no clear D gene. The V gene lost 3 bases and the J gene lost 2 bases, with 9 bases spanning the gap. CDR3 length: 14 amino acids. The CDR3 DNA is TGTGCCAGCAGTTTTAGGACGAACACAGATACGCAGTATTTT. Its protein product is CASSFRTNTDTQYF.

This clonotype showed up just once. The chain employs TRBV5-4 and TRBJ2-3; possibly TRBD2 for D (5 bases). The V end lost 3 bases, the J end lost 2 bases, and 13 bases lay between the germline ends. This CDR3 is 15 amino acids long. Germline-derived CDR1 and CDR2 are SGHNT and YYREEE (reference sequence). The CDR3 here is CASSSPGTHTDTQYF. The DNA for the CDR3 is TGTGCCAGCAGCTCACCGGGAACACACACAGATACGCAGTATTTT.

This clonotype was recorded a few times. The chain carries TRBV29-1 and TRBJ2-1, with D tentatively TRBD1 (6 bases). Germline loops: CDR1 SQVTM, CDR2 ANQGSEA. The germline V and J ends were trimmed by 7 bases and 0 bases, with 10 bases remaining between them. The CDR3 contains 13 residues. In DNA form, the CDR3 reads TGCAGCGCCTTGACAGGCTCCTACAATGAGCAGTTCTTC. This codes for CSALTGSYNEQFF.

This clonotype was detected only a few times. The CDR3 loop reads CSAGGRGTDTQYF. The CDR3 nucleotides are TGCAGCGCCGGGGGCCGTGGCACAGATACGCAGTATTTT. The rearrangement links TRBV29-1 to TRBJ2-3, with D perhaps being TRBD1 or TRBD2 (6 bases each). Germline CDR1 is SQVTM and CDR2 is ANQGSEA. V was trimmed by 7 bases and J by 1 base, leaving 12 bases between them. The CDR3 totals 13 residues.

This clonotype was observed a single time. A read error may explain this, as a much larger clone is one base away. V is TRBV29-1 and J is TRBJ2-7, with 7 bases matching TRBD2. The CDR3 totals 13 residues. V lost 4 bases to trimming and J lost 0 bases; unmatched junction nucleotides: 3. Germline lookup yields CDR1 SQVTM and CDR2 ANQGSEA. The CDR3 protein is CSVGAGPSYEQYF. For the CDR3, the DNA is TGCAGCGTTGGAGCGGGACCCTCCTACGAGCAGTACTTC.

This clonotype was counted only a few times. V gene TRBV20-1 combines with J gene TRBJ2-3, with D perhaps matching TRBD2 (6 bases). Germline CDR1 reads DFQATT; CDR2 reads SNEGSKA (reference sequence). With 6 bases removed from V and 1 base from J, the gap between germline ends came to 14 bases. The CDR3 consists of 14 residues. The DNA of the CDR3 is TGCAGTGCCCTCTCCCCGGGGGGCACAGATACGCAGTATTTT. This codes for CSALSPGGTDTQYF.

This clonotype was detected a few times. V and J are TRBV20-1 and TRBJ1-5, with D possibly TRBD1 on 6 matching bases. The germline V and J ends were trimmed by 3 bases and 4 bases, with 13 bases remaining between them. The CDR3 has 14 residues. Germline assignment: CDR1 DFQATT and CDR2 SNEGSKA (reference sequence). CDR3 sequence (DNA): TGCAGTGCTAGGCAGAGGACAGCAAATCAGCCCCAGCATTTT. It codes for CSARQRTANQPQHF.

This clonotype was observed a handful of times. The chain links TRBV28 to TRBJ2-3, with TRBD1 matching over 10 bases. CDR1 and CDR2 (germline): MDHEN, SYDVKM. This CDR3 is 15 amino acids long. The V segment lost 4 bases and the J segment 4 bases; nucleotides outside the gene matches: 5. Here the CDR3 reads CASSSPGQGSDTQYF. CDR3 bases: TGTGCCAGCAGTTCCCCGGGACAGGGGTCAGATACGCAGTATTTT.